This T cell receptor (beta chain) was observed in a study of blood T cells in healthy people across ages. J gave up 7 bases and V 1 base, and 12 bases lay outside the gene matches. The CDR3 runs 16 residues. Germline V CDR1 and CDR2: SGHKS, YYEKEE (reference sequence). The study's findings and limits: Diversity figures derived from one million T cells were judged to underestimate the true value. More naive CD4+ cells and higher diversity marked long-lived donors relative to aged donors.

This clonotype has only a few counts. Its antigen is not known. The authors ran a second PCR of about 6 to 11 cycles using a sample-barcoded 5' primer and a J-beta primer mix. TCRdb recomputed calls from the 5' RACE reads with MiXCR, one row per CDR3 protein. The data hold 800,000 or so distinct CDR3 sequences, with 25% observed a single time. This sample also belongs to another study, concerning T cells of mothers and their children. Turning to that study: Related mother-child pairs shared slightly more overlap than unrelated pairs, but the difference was non-significant.

The source is a boy aged 10-17 years in good health. V gene TRBV5-5 combines with J gene TRBJ1-2, with TRBD1 identical over 8 bases. The sequenced sample was blood. CDR3 sequence (DNA): TGTGCCAGCAGCTTGTTGCAGGGGGCGGCTTATCTTGGCTACACCTTC. Translation: CASSLLQGAAYLGYTF.